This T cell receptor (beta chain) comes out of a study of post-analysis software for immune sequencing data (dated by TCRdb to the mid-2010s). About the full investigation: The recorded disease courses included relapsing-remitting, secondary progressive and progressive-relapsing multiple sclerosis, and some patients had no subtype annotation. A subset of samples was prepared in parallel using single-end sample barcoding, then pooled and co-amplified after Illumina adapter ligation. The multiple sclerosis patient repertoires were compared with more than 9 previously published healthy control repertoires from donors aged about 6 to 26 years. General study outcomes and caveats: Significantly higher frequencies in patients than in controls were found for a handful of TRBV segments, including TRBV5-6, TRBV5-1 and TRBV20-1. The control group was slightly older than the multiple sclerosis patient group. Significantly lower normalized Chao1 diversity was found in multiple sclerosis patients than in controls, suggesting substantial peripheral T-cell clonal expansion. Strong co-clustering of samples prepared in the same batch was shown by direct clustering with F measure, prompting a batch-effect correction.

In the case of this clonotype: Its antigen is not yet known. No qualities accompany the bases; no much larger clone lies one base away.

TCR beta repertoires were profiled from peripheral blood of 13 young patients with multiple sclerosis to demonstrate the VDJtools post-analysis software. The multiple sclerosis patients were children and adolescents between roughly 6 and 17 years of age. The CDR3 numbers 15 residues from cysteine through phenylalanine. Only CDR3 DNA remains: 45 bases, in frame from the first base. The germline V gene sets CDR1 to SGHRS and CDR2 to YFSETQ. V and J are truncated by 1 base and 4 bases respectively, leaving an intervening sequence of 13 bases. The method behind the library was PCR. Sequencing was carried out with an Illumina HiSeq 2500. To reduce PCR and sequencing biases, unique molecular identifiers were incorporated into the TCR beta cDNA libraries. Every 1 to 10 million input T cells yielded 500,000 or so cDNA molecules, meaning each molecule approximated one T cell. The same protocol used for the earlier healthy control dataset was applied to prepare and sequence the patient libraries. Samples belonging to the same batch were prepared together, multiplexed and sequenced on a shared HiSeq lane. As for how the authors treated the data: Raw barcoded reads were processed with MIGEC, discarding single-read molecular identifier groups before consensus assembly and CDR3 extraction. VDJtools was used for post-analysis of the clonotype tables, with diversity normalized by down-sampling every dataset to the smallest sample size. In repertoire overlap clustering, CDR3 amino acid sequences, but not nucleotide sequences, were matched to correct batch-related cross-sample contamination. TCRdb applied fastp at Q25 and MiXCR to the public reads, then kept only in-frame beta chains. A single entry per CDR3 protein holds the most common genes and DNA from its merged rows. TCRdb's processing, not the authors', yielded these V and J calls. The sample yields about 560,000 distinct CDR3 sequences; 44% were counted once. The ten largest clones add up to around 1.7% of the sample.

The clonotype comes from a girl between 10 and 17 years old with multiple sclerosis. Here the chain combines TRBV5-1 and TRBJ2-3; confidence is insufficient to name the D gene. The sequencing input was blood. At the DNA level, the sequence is TGCGCCAGCAGCTTGTTCGGTTCAGCCCCAGATACGCAGTATTTT. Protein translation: CASSLFGSAPDTQYF.